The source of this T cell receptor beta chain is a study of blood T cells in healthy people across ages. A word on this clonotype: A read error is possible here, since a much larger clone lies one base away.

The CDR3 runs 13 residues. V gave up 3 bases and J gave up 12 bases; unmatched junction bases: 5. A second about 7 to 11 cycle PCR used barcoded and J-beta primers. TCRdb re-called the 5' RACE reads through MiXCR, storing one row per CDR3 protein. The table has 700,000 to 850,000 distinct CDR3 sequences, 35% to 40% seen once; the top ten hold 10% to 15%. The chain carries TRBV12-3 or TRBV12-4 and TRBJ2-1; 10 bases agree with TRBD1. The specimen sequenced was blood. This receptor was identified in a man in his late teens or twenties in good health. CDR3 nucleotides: TGTGCCAGCAGTTTGTACCGGGACAGGGGGCAGTTCTTC. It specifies CASSLYRDRGQFF.